Following are 29 T cell receptor beta chains from one sample sequenced in a study of blood T cell repertoires in COVID-19. Profiling relied on immunoSEQ multiplex PCR, and the TCRdb table lists in-frame clones only, not all of them. The sample has 55,000 to 75,000 clones; less than 90% are singletons. The sequencing input was peripheral blood. The receptors here all came from a man in his 60s with COVID-19, enrolled during active disease.

This clone was detected once. V usage is TRBV21-1 and J usage is TRBJ2-7; the D call in the table, TRBD2, was not verified against the DNA. TRBV21-1 is noted as a pseudogene. This CDR3 has 21 residues. CDR3 residues: CASSKALRSSRLPSGGYEQYF. Here the CDR3 DNA reads TGTGCCAGCAGCAAAGCGCTTCGAAGTTCCAGGCTCCCAAGCGGAGGCTACGAGCAGTACTTC.

The CDR3 DNA is TGTGCCAGCTCACCGACAGAGAACACTGAAGCTTTCTTT. This codes for CASSPTENTEAFF. The chain employs TRBV18 and TRBJ1-1, with D maybe TRBD1 (5 bases). Germline CDR1 is KGHSH and CDR2 is LQKENI. Between the trimmed V and J ends, which lost 3 bases and 1 base, there was a span of 6 bases. The CDR3 totals 13 residues.

This clone was seen a few times. This chain joins TRBV9 and TRBJ1-3, with a possible D match to TRBD1 (5 bases). The CDR3 runs 15 residues. CDR1 and CDR2 from the germline V gene are SGDLS and YYNGEE. The V end lost 2 bases, the J end lost 0 bases, and 9 bases lay between the germline ends. CDR3 amino acids: CASSVRDSSGNTIYF. As DNA, the CDR3 is TGTGCCAGCAGCGTGAGAGACAGCTCTGGAAACACCATATATTTT.

V usage is TRBV15 and J usage is TRBJ1-2; D is undetermined. V lost 5 bases to trimming and J lost 6 bases, with 19 bases between them. Germline values: CDR1 LNHNV, CDR2 YYDKDF (reference sequence). CDR3 length: 15 amino acids. The DNA for the CDR3 is TGTGCCACCAGCGCCCAAGGAGATTCCTCGCATGGCTACACCTTC. Amino acid sequence: CATSAQGDSSHGYTF.

The chain links TRBV10-2 to TRBJ1-5; D perhaps matches TRBD1 (6 bases). V shed 10 bases and J shed 7 bases, with 20 bases lying between them. The CDR3 is 14 residues long. Per germline, CDR1 WSHSY and CDR2 SAAADI. CDR3 loop: CATRGGHLNQPQHF. In nucleotides, the CDR3 is TGCGCCACTCGGGGGGGACATCTGAACCAGCCCCAGCATTTT.

The chain uses TRBV5-1 and TRBJ1-6, with no clear D. CDR1 SGHRS and CDR2 YFSETQ come from the germline V gene. The ends were cut back, 5 bases at V and 4 bases at J, with 13 bases in the middle. The CDR3 loop spans 15 amino acids. This CDR3 reads CASSPRRGYNSPLHF. The CDR3, as DNA: TGCGCCAGCAGTCCCCGGCGGGGTTATAATTCACCCCTCCACTTT.

The chain is built from TRBV9 and TRBJ1-6; 7 bases fit TRBD1. This CDR3 has 14 amino acids. Germline V gene lookup returns CDR1 SGDLS and CDR2 YYNGEE. V was clipped by 5 bases and J by 7 bases; unmatched bases: 6. CDR3 region: CASREGAENSPLHF. In DNA form, the CDR3 reads TGTGCCAGCAGGGAGGGGGCCGAGAATTCACCCCTCCACTTT.

This chain connects TRBV27 to TRBJ2-7, with D maybe TRBD2 (6 bases). Germline V gene lookup returns CDR1 MNHEY and CDR2 SMNVEV (reference sequence). V dropped 2 bases and J dropped 3 bases, with 11 bases sitting between them. The CDR3 has 14 residues. The CDR3 here is CASSLDGRGYEQYF. The DNA for the CDR3 is TGTGCCAGCAGTTTAGACGGGAGAGGCTACGAGCAGTACTTC.

A remark on this clone: Distinct nucleotide sequences in the sample also encode this CDR3. This rearrangement joins TRBV18 to TRBJ2-1, with TRBD1 matching over 9 bases. CDR3 size: 15 residues. V lost 2 bases and J lost 2; bases outside the gene matches: 1. Germline V gene sequence: CDR1 KGHSH, CDR2 LQKENI. The CDR3 nucleotides are TGTGCCAGCTCACCAGGGACAGGGCCCTACAATGAGCAGTTCTTC. It is translated as CASSPGTGPYNEQFF.

This clone was counted a single time. The V call is TRBV3-1 (or the pseudogene TRBV3-2), the J call TRBJ2-1, with 7 bases aligning to TRBD2. V gave up 0 bases and J gave up 4 bases; unmatched junction bases: 15. This CDR3 contains 19 residues. Germline V gene sequence: CDR1 LGHDT, CDR2 YNNKEL (reference sequence). This CDR3 reads CASSQDAGSKGAGYNEQFF. The CDR3 nucleotides read TGTGCCAGCAGCCAAGATGCAGGGTCCAAGGGAGCGGGGTACAATGAGCAGTTCTTC.

This chain links TRBV7-9 with TRBJ1-2; D gene unclear. CDR1 and CDR2 from the germline V gene are SEHNR and FQNEAQ (reference sequence). V dropped 0 bases and J dropped 10 bases, with 12 bases sitting between them. The CDR3 totals 13 residues. In DNA form, the CDR3 reads TGTGCCAGCAGCTTAGCCGGGAGGATTCTCTACACCTTC. Translating gives CASSLAGRILYTF.

A single count supports this clone. This chain uses TRBV19 with TRBJ2-7; TRBD1 matches 9 bases. The CDR3 extends over 14 amino acids. V trimming: 5 bases; J trimming: 11 bases; junction bases outside the gene matches: 13. Germline V CDR1 and CDR2: LNHDA, SQIVND (reference sequence). The CDR3 DNA reads as TGTGCCAGTAGTGCCTCCGGGACAGGGCCCCCGAAGTACTTC. As protein: CASSASGTGPPKYF. The full variable domain, with the rest looked up from reference TRBV19 and TRBJ2-7, is DGGITQSPKYLFRKEGQNVTLSCEQNLNHDAMYWYRQDPGQGLRLIYYSQIVNDFQKGDIAEGYSVSREKKESFPLTVTSAQKNPTAFYLCASSASGTGPPKYFGPGTRLTVT.

Only a few counts were recorded for this clone. The rearrangement joins TRBV30 to TRBJ1-1, with D perhaps TRBD1 (5 bases). Germline values: CDR1 GTSNPN, CDR2 SVGIG (reference sequence). Between the trimmed V and J ends, which lost 2 bases and 10 bases, there was a span of 17 bases. The CDR3 totals 13 residues. The CDR3 reads CAWSFGALARAFF. The CDR3 DNA is TGTGCCTGGAGTTTTGGGGCCCTCGCGCGAGCTTTCTTT.

The chain couples TRBV2 to TRBJ1-2, with a weak D call TRBD1 (5 bases). The V and J ends lost 2 bases and 6 bases respectively, with 10 bases between them. Per the germline V gene, CDR1 is SNHLY and CDR2 is FYNNEI. The length of the CDR3 is 13 residues. The CDR3 protein is CASSERGWDGYTF. As DNA, the CDR3 is TGTGCCAGCAGTGAAAGGGGTTGGGATGGCTACACCTTC.

Here the CDR3 DNA reads TGTGCCTGGAGTGTAGCGGTTAGCACAGATACGCAGTATTTT. Translated: CAWSVAVSTDTQYF. This chain links TRBV30 with TRBJ2-3; the D gene is possibly TRBD2 (5 bases). Per the germline V gene, CDR1 is GTSNPN and CDR2 is SVGIG (reference sequence). Trimming removed 0 bases at V and 0 bases at J, with 7 bases between. The CDR3 runs 14 residues.

The chain links TRBV6-5 to TRBJ2-7, with D possibly TRBD1 on 6 matching bases. The germline V and J ends were trimmed by 6 bases and 2 bases, with 17 bases remaining between them. The V gene's germline CDR1 is MNHEY and CDR2 SVGAGI. The CDR3 sequence is 15 residues long. Written as DNA, the CDR3 is TGTGCCAGCAGGGTAGCCGGGACACCAACCTACGAGCAGTACTTC. This translates into CASRVAGTPTYEQYF.

The chain joins TRBV15 to TRBJ1-5; the match to TRBD1 covers 8 bases. Per germline, CDR1 LNHNV and CDR2 YYDKDF (reference sequence). The CDR3 consists of 15 residues. V lost 4 bases to trimming and J lost 6 bases; unmatched junction nucleotides: 8. This CDR3 is CATSTDRVNGQPQHF. The CDR3 coding sequence is TGTGCCACCAGCACGGACAGGGTTAACGGTCAGCCCCAGCATTTT.

The chain couples TRBV27 to TRBJ2-7; TRBD1 might be the D (6 bases). Deletions cut 3 bases from V and 2 bases from J, with 20 bases between. The germline CDR1 and CDR2 sequences are MNHEY and SMNVEV (reference sequence). This CDR3 has 17 residues. This CDR3 reads CASSFGRDRKYTYEQYF. The CDR3 nucleotides are TGTGCCAGCAGTTTCGGACGTGACAGGAAATATACCTACGAGCAGTACTTC.

The rearrangement uses TRBV5-5 and TRBJ2-7, with 9 bases fitting TRBD2. Germline V gene data show CDR1 as SGHKS and CDR2 as YYEKEE (reference sequence). V shed 0 bases, J shed 3 bases, and the junction held 4 bases outside the gene matches. This CDR3 spans 15 amino acids. CDR3 DNA sequence: TGTGCCAGCAGCTTGGTGGGACTAGCCATCTACGAGCAGTACTTC. This encodes CASSLVGLAIYEQYF.

This sequence joins TRBV29-1 and TRBJ2-7, with TRBD1 matching over 8 bases. Germline loops: CDR1 SQVTM, CDR2 ANQGSEA. This CDR3 is 12 amino acids long. After removal of 6 bases from V and 0 bases from J, the junction contained 1 base not matched to a gene. CDR3 sequence (DNA): TGCAGCGTCGACAGGGGCTCCTACGAGCAGTACTTC. It specifies CSVDRGSYEQYF.

The chain couples TRBV3-1 (or the pseudogene TRBV3-2) to TRBJ2-1, with a possible D match to TRBD1 (6 bases). The germline V gene has CDR1 LGHDT and CDR2 YNNKEL (reference sequence). V gave up 4 bases and J gave up 3 bases, with 13 bases separating them. The CDR3 is 15 amino acids. The CDR3 protein is CASSPGQLNYNEQFF. In nucleotides, the CDR3 is TGTGCCAGCAGCCCTGGACAGCTCAACTACAATGAGCAGTTCTTC.

V is TRBV5-1 and J is TRBJ2-2, with 7 nucleotides matching TRBD1. The CDR3 length is 16 residues. Germline-derived CDR1 and CDR2 are SGHRS and YFSETQ. The V segment lost 4 bases and the J segment 6 bases; nucleotides outside the gene matches: 12. The CDR3 here is CASSTDSGGNAGELFF. The CDR3 DNA sequence: TGCGCCAGCAGCACCGATTCAGGGGGAAACGCCGGGGAGCTGTTTTTT.

The rearrangement joins TRBV7-2 to TRBJ2-3; TRBD2 agrees at 7 bases. Germline V gives CDR1 SGHTA, CDR2 FQGNSA. V lost 1 base and J lost 3; bases outside the gene matches: 4. The CDR3 has 15 amino acids. In nucleotides, the CDR3 is TGTGCCAGCAGCTTAGGCGGGAGAAATACAGATACGCAGTATTTT. Translating gives CASSLGGRNTDTQYF.

This chain uses TRBV5-1 with TRBJ2-5, with TRBD1 matching over 12 bases. V trimming: 4 bases; J trimming: 5 bases; junction bases outside the gene matches: 9. The CDR3 is 16 residues long. The V gene's germline CDR1 is SGHRS and CDR2 YFSETQ. CDR3 sequence: CASSPGTGGRGETQYF. The CDR3 coding sequence is TGCGCCAGCAGCCCTGGGACAGGGGGCAGAGGGGAGACCCAGTACTTC.

This chain links TRBV29-1 with TRBJ1-6; D is undetermined. The V gene lost 4 bases and the J gene lost 5 bases, with 9 bases spanning the gap. The CDR3 is made up of 13 amino acids. Per germline, CDR1 SQVTM and CDR2 ANQGSEA. CDR3 nucleotides: TGCAGCGTTGCGCGGCAAGATAATTCACCCCTCCACTTT. It codes for CSVARQDNSPLHF.

V is TRBV3-1 (or the pseudogene TRBV3-2) and J is TRBJ2-3; 7 positions match TRBD1. V lost 1 base to trimming and J lost 2 bases; unmatched junction nucleotides: 12. This CDR3 contains 18 residues. The V gene's germline CDR1 is LGHDT and CDR2 YNNKEL (reference sequence). CDR3 coding DNA: TGTGCCAGCAGCCAAGTCCGGCGCCGGGACAGCTCCACAGATACGCAGTATTTT. Encoded protein: CASSQVRRRDSSTDTQYF.

The J gene is TRBJ2-7, the V gene TRBV5-1; 9 positions match TRBD2. This CDR3 spans 17 amino acids. With V trimmed by 0 bases and J by 1 base, 8 bases remained unmatched. CDR1 is SGHRS, CDR2 YFSETQ, per germline. The CDR3 nucleotides are TGCGCCAGCAGCTTGGCATGGCGGGAGGGCCTTTCCTACGAGCAGTACTTC. It yields the protein CASSLAWREGLSYEQYF.

J is TRBJ2-2 and V is TRBV7-9, with D uncertain. V was clipped by 1 base and J by 6 bases, with 3 bases between them. From germline, CDR1 is SEHNR and CDR2 FQNEAQ (reference sequence). The CDR3 has 12 amino acids. The CDR3 region has the DNA TGTGCCAGCAGCTTAGTCTCCGGGGAGCTGTTTTTT. This translates into CASSLVSGELFF. Looking up the rest from reference TRBV7-9 and TRBJ2-2 gives the full variable domain: DTGVSQNPRHKITKRGQNVTFRCDPISEHNRLYWYRQTLGQGPEFLTYFQNEAQLEKSRLLSDRFSAERPKGSFSTLEIQRTEQGDSAMYLCASSLVSGELFFGEGSRLTVL.

This chain uses TRBV7-3 with TRBJ2-2, with 16 bases that match TRBD2. CDR3 length equals 19 residues. The V segment lost 4 bases and the J segment 4 bases; nucleotides outside the gene matches: 9. The germline gives CDR1 SGHTA, CDR2 FQGTGA. CDR3 loop: CASSSQGTSGGAFTGELFF. The CDR3 bases are TGTGCCAGCAGCTCCCAAGGGACTAGCGGGGGGGCCTTCACCGGGGAGCTGTTTTTT. The full variable domain, with the rest looked up from reference TRBV7-3 and TRBJ2-2, is GAGVSQTPSNKVTEKGKYVELRCDPISGHTALYWYRQSLGQGPEFLIYFQGTGAADDSGLPNDRFFAVRPEGSVSTLKIQRTERGDSAVYLCASSSQGTSGGAFTGELFFGEGSRLTVL.